Listed below are T cell receptor beta chains from one sample, sequenced in a study of blood T cell repertoires in COVID-19. Produced via immunoSEQ multiplex PCR; TCRdb's table is partial and in-frame only. The sample holds some 41,000 clones, 65% to 85% seen once. The sequenced sample was peripheral blood. The origin of the receptors is a man older than 75 in a cohort sampled during active COVID-19. Both conserved end residues are part of each CDR3. Each record gives: clone size, J gene, D gene, V gene, CDR3 DNA, CDR3 protein. D genes are given only for firm matches. The size of a clone is reported for some rows only, either as once, few or many, or as a class for expanded clones.

few,TRBJ1-3,TRBD1,TRBV9,TGTGCCAGCAGCCCTGACAGGGCGACTGGAAACACCATATATTTT,CASSPDRATGNTIYF
.,TRBJ2-1,.,TRBV21-1,TGTGCCAGCAGCAAAGAGTACCGCAGCGACAATGAGCAGTTCTTC,CASSKEYRSDNEQFF
.,TRBJ2-5,TRBD2,TRBV5-1,TGCGCCAGCAGCTTAGGGACTAGGGGACAAGAGACCCAGTACTTC,CASSLGTRGQETQYF
.,TRBJ2-6,.,TRBV24-1,TGTGCCACCAGTGATTTGCCTAAACAGGGCACCGGGGCCAACGTCCTGACTTTC,CATSDLPKQGTGANVLTF
.,TRBJ2-5,TRBD2,TRBV5-1,TGCGCCAGCAGCCCGGGGACTATCAGGCAAGAGACCCAGTACTTC,CASSPGTIRQETQYF
.,TRBJ1-5,.,TRBV4-1,TGCGCCAGCAGCCGTCAGGGGCATCAGCCCCAGCATTTT,CASSRQGHQPQHF
.,TRBJ2-2,.,TRBV7-6,TGTGCCAGCAGCTTCGGAGGTACCGGGGAGCTGTTTTTT,CASSFGGTGELFF
.,TRBJ2-7,.,TRBV27,TGTGCCAGCGCCATAGCAGGGTTTAACACCTACGAGCAGTACTTC,CASAIAGFNTYEQYF
.,TRBJ2-5,.,TRBV2,TGTGCCAGCAGTGAGCGAAGAGACGGAGCAGGGGAGACCCAGTACTTC,CASSERRDGAGETQYF
.,TRBJ2-1,TRBD2,TRBV18,TGTGCCAGCTCACCACCGGATAGCGGGAGGGCCAATGAGCAGTTCTTC,CASSPPDSGRANEQFF
.,TRBJ2-3,TRBD2,TRBV7-2,TGTGCCAGCAGCCCGTCAACTAGCGGGGGGATAGATACGCAGTATTTT,CASSPSTSGGIDTQYF
.,TRBJ2-3,.,TRBV2,TGTGCCAGCAGTGACGGTCTTCTCACAGATACGCAGTATTTT,CASSDGLLTDTQYF
.,TRBJ1-1,TRBD1,TRBV6-5,TGTGCCAGCTCGGTCGACAGGGGGCAGGTAGGTAGAGCTTTCTTT,CASSVDRGQVGRAFF
.,TRBJ2-5,TRBD1,TRBV18,TGTGCCAGCTCCCCTCTTCAGGGACAGCAAGAGACCCAGTACTTC,CASSPLQGQQETQYF
.,TRBJ1-2,.,TRBV10-3,TGTGCCATCAGTGAGTCGAGAGAATATGGCTACACCTTC,CAISESREYGYTF
.,TRBJ1-1,.,TRBV6-5,TGTGCCAGCAGAGTCGATTTACAGGGTTCTGAAGCTTTCTTT,CASRVDLQGSEAFF
.,TRBJ1-2,.,TRBV5-1,TGCGCCAGCAGCTTTGCCAGGGGCGTTAACTATGGCTACACCTTC,CASSFARGVNYGYTF
once,TRBJ1-5,.,TRBV30,TGTGCCTGGAGTCCCCAGGGGTTCGGGCCCCAGCATTTT,CAWSPQGFGPQHF
once,TRBJ2-7,TRBD2,TRBV6-5,TGTGCCAGCAGTACAAGGACTAGCGGATCCTACGAGCAGTACTTC,CASSTRTSGSYEQYF
.,TRBJ1-1,.,TRBV24-1,TGTGCCATCGAAGGGAGGTTGAACACTGAAGCTTTCTTT,CAIEGRLNTEAFF
.,TRBJ2-2,TRBD1,TRBV19,TGTGCCAGTAGGTTAGGACAGGTCGCCGGGGAGCTGTTTTTT,CASRLGQVAGELFF
.,TRBJ2-4,.,TRBV6-2/TRBV6-3,TGTGCCAGCAGTTACGGCCAGAAAAACATTCAGTACTTC,CASSYGQKNIQYF
.,TRBJ1-3,.,TRBV28,TGTGCCAGCAGTTTTTTCCAGGGAGGAAACACCATATATTTT,CASSFFQGGNTIYF
.,TRBJ2-7,TRBD2,TRBV7-2,TGTGCCAGCAGCTATAGCGGGAGGTACGAGCAGTACTTC,CASSYSGRYEQYF
.,TRBJ2-5,TRBD1,TRBV9,TGTGCCAGCAGCCTTTCGACAGGGGACCTTCAAGAGACCCAGTACTTC,CASSLSTGDLQETQYF
once,TRBJ1-5,.,TRBV6-6,TGTGCCAGCACCTTGGGGGCACACAATCAGCCCCAGCATTTT,CASTLGAHNQPQHF
.,TRBJ2-7,TRBD1,TRBV5-1,TGCGCCAGCAGCGCCTCAGGGGGCCGTAGTTACGAGCAGTACTTC,CASSASGGRSYEQYF
.,TRBJ2-3,TRBD1,TRBV24-1,TGTGCCACCAGTGATTTACGGGACAGCTTCACAGATACGCAGTATTTT,CATSDLRDSFTDTQYF
.,TRBJ1-4,.,TRBV28,TGTGCCACTTCCCTGCAGGGAACTAATGAAAAACTGTTTTTT,CATSLQGTNEKLFF